Following are 30 T cell receptor beta chains from one sample sequenced in a study of T cells expressing NK-cell markers. From its re-call of the 5' RACE reads, TCRdb lists each CDR3 protein once, without DNA. The table for this sample gives about 460,000 distinct CDR3 sequences. Sequencing input: blood T cells: a sorted CD56 or NKG2C T cell subset, CD4+ or CD8+ T cells, or bulk PBMC T cells (not recorded which). The receptors were sampled from a woman aged 50 to 60 in good health.

The V call is TRBV9, the J call TRBJ2-3. The CDR3 runs to 14 residues. CDR1 SGDLS and CDR2 YYNGEE come from the germline V gene. This CDR3 reads CASSVAGLADTQYF.

V usage is TRBV11-2 and J usage is TRBJ1-2; TCRdb gives TRBD1 as the D gene, but with no DNA this cannot be confirmed. This CDR3 region has 13 residues. Germline CDR1 SGHAT, CDR2 FQNNGV. The CDR3 region is CASSLKWGNGYTF.

The genes are TRBV20-1 and TRBJ1-4. The CDR3 has 13 amino acids. The germline V gene has CDR1 DFQATT and CDR2 SNEGSKA (reference sequence). CDR3 in amino acids: CSAAKGENEKLFF.

The chain carries TRBV7-6 and TRBJ2-7; TCRdb reports TRBD1, a call that lacks DNA to check it against. This CDR3 comprises 15 residues. Germline CDR1 is SGHVS and CDR2 is FNYEAQ. CDR3 protein: CASSLGSGPLNEQYF.

The chain employs TRBV30 and TRBJ2-7; TCRdb picks TRBD2, but there is no DNA to check that call. Per the germline V gene, CDR1 is GTSNPN and CDR2 is SVGIG (reference sequence). The CDR3 is 12 residues long. The CDR3: CAWKEEDYEQYF. The whole variable domain, remainder taken from reference TRBV30 and TRBJ2-7, is SQTIHQWPATLVQPVGSPLSLECTVEGTSNPNLYWYRQAAGRGLQLLFYSVGIGQISSEVPQNLSASRPQDRQFILSSKKLLLSDSGFYLCAWKEEDYEQYFGPGTRLTVT.

The rearrangement links TRBV5-5 to TRBJ1-6. The V gene's germline CDR1 is SGHKS and CDR2 YYEKEE (reference sequence). This CDR3 is 15 amino acids long. The CDR3 spells CASSLGPAANSPLHF.

CDR3 loop: CASSLAGQANNEQFF. This rearrangement joins TRBV11-2 to TRBJ2-1. The CDR3 has 15 residues. Germline V CDR1 and CDR2: SGHAT, FQNNGV.

J is TRBJ1-5 and V is TRBV29-1; TCRdb reports TRBD1, a call that lacks DNA to check it against. Germline loops: CDR1 SQVTM, CDR2 ANQGSEA. The CDR3 has 13 amino acids. This CDR3 is CSVVGGRDQPQHF.

The chain is built from TRBV15 and TRBJ1-6; TCRdb calls TRBD1, which cannot be checked without DNA. The CDR3 is made up of 13 amino acids. The germline V gene has CDR1 LNHNV and CDR2 YYDKDF (reference sequence). CDR3 sequence reads: CATSRDMVTGGHF.

This chain connects TRBV27 to TRBJ1-2; no DNA is available, so the TRBD1 call from TCRdb remains unchecked. The CDR3 contains 15 residues. The germline gives CDR1 MNHEY, CDR2 SMNVEV (reference sequence). The chain's CDR3 is CASSPDRGRGYGYTF.

This chain connects TRBV2 to TRBJ2-2; TCRdb proposes TRBD1, but this gene call is untestable without DNA. CDR3 length equals 15 residues. CDR1 and CDR2 from the germline V gene are SNHLY and FYNNEI. This CDR3 is CASSEVPGSTGELFF.

This chain joins TRBV28 and TRBJ1-1; TCRdb names TRBD1, which stays unverified in the absence of DNA. This CDR3 has 14 amino acids. Germline CDR1 and CDR2: MDHEN and SYDVKM. CDR3 sequence reads: CASIPQGPNTEAFF.

The V call is TRBV15, the J call TRBJ1-6. Per germline, CDR1 LNHNV and CDR2 YYDKDF (reference sequence). The CDR3 length is 17 residues. CDR3 in amino acids: CATSRVVGSSYNSPLHF.

The chain recombines TRBV20-1 with TRBJ2-5; TCRdb selects TRBD1, and the lack of DNA leaves this call unchecked. The CDR3 has 14 amino acids. CDR1 is DFQATT and CDR2 is SNEGSKA in the germline V gene (reference sequence). CDR3 in amino acids: CSADGQVDQETQYF.

The chain has TRBV7-8 and TRBJ2-1; the D gene TCRdb calls, TRBD2, cannot be checked with no DNA. Germline V gene sequence: CDR1 SGHVS, CDR2 FQNEAQ. This CDR3 region has 15 residues. CDR3 sequence reads: CASSLMRAGHNEQFF.

The V gene is TRBV12-3 or TRBV12-4, the J gene TRBJ1-1; the TCRdb call, TRBD1, lacks DNA for checking. This CDR3 is 12 amino acids long. CDR3 sequence reads: CASSFGTGGAFF.

The rearrangement joins TRBV20-1 to TRBJ2-3; TCRdb names TRBD1, which stays unverified in the absence of DNA. This CDR3 contains 14 residues. Germline loops: CDR1 DFQATT, CDR2 SNEGSKA (reference sequence). The CDR3 is CSARGQVNTDTQYF.

This chain connects TRBV11-2 to TRBJ2-3; TCRdb designates TRBD1, a call that cannot be tested without DNA. Germline lookup yields CDR1 SGHAT and CDR2 FQNNGV. There are 15 residues in the CDR3. CDR3 sequence reads: CASSLPGQGSPPRHF.

V gene TRBV9 combines with J gene TRBJ2-2; TCRdb lists TRBD1, though no DNA is available to test this call. Germline assignment: CDR1 SGDLS and CDR2 YYNGEE. This CDR3 is 14 amino acids long. CDR3 in amino acids: CASTRGTMAGELFF.

V is TRBV7-6 and J is TRBJ2-1; TCRdb's assignment of TRBD1 cannot be checked, as there is no DNA. This CDR3 region has 16 residues. Germline V gene sequence: CDR1 SGHVS, CDR2 FNYEAQ. The CDR3 spells CASSLRRDDSYNEQFF.

V gene TRBV12-3 or TRBV12-4 combines with J gene TRBJ2-3. The CDR3 consists of 12 residues. The CDR3 protein is CASSFAGDTQYF.

The V and J genes are TRBV5-1 and TRBJ2-1; without DNA, the TCRdb call of TRBD2 cannot be checked. The CDR3 runs 16 residues. CDR1 is SGHRS and CDR2 is YFSETQ in the germline V gene. The CDR3 is CASSLRTSGKYNEQFF.

V and J are TRBV12-5 and TRBJ2-5; lacking DNA, the TRBD1 call made by TCRdb goes unchecked. The CDR3 length is 13 residues. The germline V gene has CDR1 LGHNT and CDR2 FRNRAP. The CDR3 loop reads CASGLGDPPTQYF.

The chain has TRBV5-1 and TRBJ1-4; absent DNA, TCRdb's TRBD1 call cannot be checked. Germline V lookup: CDR1 SGHRS, CDR2 YFSETQ. The CDR3 covers 16 residues. CDR3 sequence reads: CASSLGGSTYNEKLFF. Combining the CDR3 with reference TRBV5-1 and TRBJ1-4 gives the whole variable domain KAGVTQTPRYLIKTRGQQVTLSCSPISGHRSVSWYQQTPGQGLQFLFEYFSETQRNKGNFPGRFSGRQFSNSRSEMNVSTLELGDSALYLCASSLGGSTYNEKLFFGSGTQLSVL.

V usage is TRBV29-1 and J usage is TRBJ2-7; TCRdb outputs TRBD2, but without DNA this stays unchecked. CDR1 and CDR2 from the germline V gene are SQVTM and ANQGSEA. This CDR3 contains 12 residues. This chain's CDR3 is CSVGLAGYEQYF.

The chain employs TRBV15 and TRBJ2-1; TCRdb gives TRBD1 as the D gene, but with no DNA this cannot be confirmed. The CDR3 is made up of 16 amino acids. Per germline, CDR1 LNHNV and CDR2 YYDKDF (reference sequence). The CDR3 sequence is CATSREGTGARYEQFF.

This chain uses TRBV29-1 with TRBJ2-3. There are 16 residues in the CDR3. Germline V gene data show CDR1 as SQVTM and CDR2 as ANQGSEA. The CDR3 reads CSVEGLDTSGTDTQYF.

The chain combines TRBV7-2 with TRBJ2-5. Germline V gives CDR1 SGHTA, CDR2 FQGNSA. CDR3 length equals 15 residues. This CDR3 reads CASSVYRSGDGTQYF.

This rearrangement joins TRBV3-1 to TRBJ2-5; TCRdb designates TRBD1, a call that cannot be tested without DNA. CDR3 length: 15 residues. CDR1 LGHDT and CDR2 YNNKEL come from the germline V gene (reference sequence). The CDR3 is CASGKIQGVQETQYF.

The rearrangement uses TRBV20-1 and TRBJ2-1; TCRdb gives TRBD1 as the D gene, but with no DNA this cannot be confirmed. Germline-derived CDR1 and CDR2 are DFQATT and SNEGSKA (reference sequence). CDR3 size: 12 residues. This CDR3 reads CSARTENNEQFF.